This record looks at one T cell receptor beta chain sequence and its context. This sample was included in a study of blood T cell repertoires in COVID-19. Across the study: COVID-19 samples from acute and convalescent phases originated in the United States, Italy and Spain. Nucleic acid was either cDNA or gDNA, and it came from T cells, B-cell-depleted T cells, or PBMCs.

Germline V gene sequence: CDR1 GTSNPN, CDR2 SVGIG (reference sequence). The CDR3 is made up of 12 amino acids. Trimming took 1 base from V and 4 from J, leaving 5 bases between them. Original methodology: Estimation of nucleated cell counts relied on the amplification of reference gene primers. Assay: immunoSEQ multiplex PCR; the TCRdb copy retains only in-frame clones and omits some. From that table come the V and J calls and clone size; the DNA was used to work out D and trimming. There are about 170,000 clones in the sample; roughly 86% occur only once, and roughly 7.1% lies in the top ten. The sample consisted of peripheral blood. This clonotype originated in a man aged 35-49 years who had recovered from COVID-19. V and J are TRBV30 and TRBJ1-5; D unclear. CDR3 sequence reads: CAWSGGNQPQHF. Here the CDR3 DNA reads TGTGCCTGGAGTGGAGGGAATCAGCCCCAGCATTTT.